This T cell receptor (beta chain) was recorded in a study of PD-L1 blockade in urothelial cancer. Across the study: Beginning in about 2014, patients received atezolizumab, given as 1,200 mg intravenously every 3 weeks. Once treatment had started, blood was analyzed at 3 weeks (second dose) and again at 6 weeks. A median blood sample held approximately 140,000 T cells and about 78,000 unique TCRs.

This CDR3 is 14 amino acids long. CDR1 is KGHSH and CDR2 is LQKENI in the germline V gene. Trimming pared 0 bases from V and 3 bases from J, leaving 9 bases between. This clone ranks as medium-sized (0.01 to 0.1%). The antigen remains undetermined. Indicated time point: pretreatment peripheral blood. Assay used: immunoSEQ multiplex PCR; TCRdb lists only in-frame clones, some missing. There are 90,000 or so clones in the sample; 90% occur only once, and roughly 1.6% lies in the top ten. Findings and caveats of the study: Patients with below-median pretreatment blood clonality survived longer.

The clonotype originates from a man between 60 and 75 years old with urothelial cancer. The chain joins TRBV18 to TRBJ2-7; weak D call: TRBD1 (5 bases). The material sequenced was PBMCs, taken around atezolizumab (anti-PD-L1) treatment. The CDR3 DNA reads TGTGCCAGCTCACCACCGTCCGACAGCTACGAGCAGTACTTC. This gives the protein CASSPPSDSYEQYF. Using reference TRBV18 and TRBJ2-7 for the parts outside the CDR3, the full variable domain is NAGVMQNPRHLVRRRGQEARLRCSPMKGHSHVYWYRQLPEEGLKFMVYLQKENIIDESGMPKERFSAEFPKEGPSILRIQQVVRGDSAAYFCASSPPSDSYEQYFGPGTRLTVT.